Presented here are 10 T cell receptor beta chains from one specimen sequenced in a study of monozygotic twins with inflammatory bowel disease. TCRdb re-analyzed the 5' RACE reads; it lists each CDR3 protein once, without DNA. This table lists approximately 340,000 distinct CDR3 sequences. Sequenced sample: blood. The receptors shown here come from a human donor with ulcerative colitis or Crohn's disease, or a healthy co-twin of an affected twin (not recorded which).

The chain combines TRBV12-3 or TRBV12-4 with TRBJ2-7; TCRdb returns TRBD2, unconfirmable since there is no DNA. CDR3 length equals 14 residues. CDR3 sequence: CASSLPGLSYEQYF.

The chain links TRBV10-2 to TRBJ2-5; TCRdb indicates TRBD1, and absent DNA this call remains unverified. Germline CDR1 is WSHSY and CDR2 is SAAADI. The CDR3 runs 14 residues. CDR3 sequence: CASVDRGPGETQYF.

The genes are TRBV7-3 and TRBJ2-2; absent DNA, TCRdb's TRBD1 call cannot be checked. Germline CDR1 is SGHTA and CDR2 is FQGTGA. This CDR3 is 13 amino acids long. The CDR3 here is CASSPGAGRELFF.

This chain connects TRBV25-1 to TRBJ1-2. The CDR3 sequence is 14 residues long. Germline lookup yields CDR1 MGHDK and CDR2 SYGVNS. The chain's CDR3 is CASSEMAGNYGYTF.

The chain combines TRBV20-1 with TRBJ2-5; without DNA, the TCRdb call of TRBD2 cannot be checked. This CDR3 is 18 amino acids long. Germline-derived CDR1 and CDR2 are DFQATT and SNEGSKA (reference sequence). CDR3 region: CSARDGTSGGAVGETQYF.

The chain uses TRBV5-1 and TRBJ1-1; with no DNA, the TCRdb D assignment of TRBD1 cannot be verified. Germline V gene sequence: CDR1 SGHRS, CDR2 YFSETQ. The CDR3 loop spans 15 amino acids. The CDR3 protein is CASSTGQRMNTEAFF. Variable domain in full (rest from reference TRBV5-1 and TRBJ1-1): KAGVTQTPRYLIKTRGQQVTLSCSPISGHRSVSWYQQTPGQGLQFLFEYFSETQRNKGNFPGRFSGRQFSNSRSEMNVSTLELGDSALYLCASSTGQRMNTEAFFGQGTRLTVV.

This chain links TRBV19 with TRBJ2-1; absent DNA, TCRdb's TRBD2 call cannot be checked. This CDR3 comprises 13 residues. Germline V gene data show CDR1 as LNHDA and CDR2 as SQIVND (reference sequence). CDR3 amino acids: CASSTGLAGEQFF.

The chain is built from TRBV4-1 and TRBJ2-2; as DNA is missing, the TRBD2 call by TCRdb cannot be tested. This CDR3 contains 16 residues. Germline V gene lookup returns CDR1 MGHRA and CDR2 YSYEKL. CDR3 protein: CASSQGSAGGTGELFF.

V is TRBV7-6 and J is TRBJ2-1; TCRdb's D call of TRBD1 is untestable without DNA. The CDR3 has 18 residues. Germline lookup yields CDR1 SGHVS and CDR2 FNYEAQ. The CDR3 loop reads CASSLRAGTGAFYNEQFF.

The V call is TRBV29-1, the J call TRBJ1-4; without DNA, the TCRdb call of TRBD1 cannot be checked. Germline V gene lookup returns CDR1 SQVTM and CDR2 ANQGSEA. The CDR3 runs to 14 residues. The CDR3 loop reads CSVHKTGKGEKLFF. Full variable domain (remainder filled in from reference TRBV29-1 and TRBJ1-4): SAVISQKPSRDICQRGTSLTIQCQVDSQVTMMFWYRQQPGQSLTLIATANQGSEATYESGFVIDKFPISRPNLTFSTLTVSNMSPEDSSIYLCSVHKTGKGEKLFFGSGTQLSVL.